Listed below are T cell receptor beta chains from one sample, sequenced in a study of T cells in localized non-small cell lung cancer. Method: immunoSEQ multiplex PCR; TCRdb's copy keeps in-frame clones and lacks some. The data show over a thousand clones, with 24% seen just once and 12% held by the top ten. The sequenced sample was lung tumor tissue, obtained before any cancer treatment. The receptor set was obtained from a male donor aged 60 or over with stage II lung adenocarcinoma. CDR3s include the opening cysteine and the closing phenylalanine or tryptophan. The D gene is left open where the match is weak. Expanded clones are given a class, and other clones once, few, many or no size at all.

d_gene,abundance,j_gene,v_gene,CDR3nt,CDR3aa
TRBD2,medium-sized,TRBJ2-2,TRBV9,TGTGCCAGCAGCGTGACTAGCGGGAGGGCCGGGGAGACGAACACCGGGGAGCTGTTTTTT,CASSVTSGRAGETNTGELFF
-,-,TRBJ2-7,TRBV14,TGTGCCAGCAGCCAAGTCACGGGGGGCAGCTACGAGCAGTACTTC,CASSQVTGGSYEQYF
-,few,TRBJ2-1,TRBV6-8,TGTGCCAGCAGCCTTGACAGGAGCAATGAGCAGTTCTTC,CASSLDRSNEQFF
-,large,TRBJ1-1,TRBV12-5,TGTGCCAGCACCCGGACGGGCGGGGACACTGAAGCTTTCTTT,CASTRTGGDTEAFF
-,medium-sized,TRBJ2-4,TRBV11-3,TGTGCCAGCAGCCTCCCGGGACTGTCAAACATTCAGTACTTC,CASSLPGLSNIQYF
TRBD2,few,TRBJ2-3,TRBV11-3,TGTGCCAGCAGCACCCGACTAGCGGGAGGTTTCACAGATACGCAGTATTTT,CASSTRLAGGFTDTQYF
-,-,TRBJ2-7,TRBV11-3,TGTGCCAGCAGCCCGGGGCGGGGGCGCGTTGACGAGCAGTACTTC,CASSPGRGRVDEQYF
-,-,TRBJ2-1,TRBV9,TGTGCCAGCAGGGGTCGCGGGACGAGCTCCTACAATGAGCAGTTCTTC,CASRGRGTSSYNEQFF
-,-,TRBJ2-5,TRBV18,TGTGCCAGCTCACCCTGGGCGAGCGGACAGCAAGAGACCCAGTACTTC,CASSPWASGQQETQYF
-,-,TRBJ2-2,TRBV19,TGTGCCAGTAGTAGACATGGGGGTTCGAACACCGGGGAGCTGTTTTTT,CASSRHGGSNTGELFF
TRBD2,-,TRBJ2-7,TRBV2,TGTGCCAGCTGGTGGACTAGCGAAAACGAGCAGTACTTC,CASWWTSENEQYF
-,few,TRBJ2-7,TRBV11-3,TGTGCCAGCAGCTTAGGCTCGGTTCGGCAGGCTGGGTACGAGCAGTACTTC,CASSLGSVRQAGYEQYF
-,-,TRBJ2-3,TRBV25-1,TGTGCCAGCAGTGAATGGAGGAGTGGGGCGGGGTTCACAGATACGCAGTATTTT,CASSEWRSGAGFTDTQYF
-,-,TRBJ2-2,TRBV28,TGTGCCAGCAGCTGGGGAGCAACCACCGGGGAGCTGTTTTTT,CASSWGATTGELFF
-,hyperexpanded,TRBJ1-3,TRBV9,TGTGCCAGCATCTCCGGGCCGCGAAACACCATATATTTT,CASISGPRNTIYF
-,few,TRBJ1-4,TRBV28,TGTGCCAGCAGTTTAGGGACGGAGGACGGAAAACTGTTTTTT,CASSLGTEDGKLFF
-,medium-sized,TRBJ1-5,TRBV6-8,TGTGCCAGCAGCCCGGCTACAGGGATAGATCAGCCCCAGCATTTT,CASSPATGIDQPQHF
TRBD1,few,TRBJ2-5,TRBV7-7,TGTGCCAGCAGCTTACCCGGGACAGGGTTAGAGACCCAGTACTTC,CASSLPGTGLETQYF
-,few,TRBJ1-1,TRBV6-8,TGTGCCAGCAGTGTGACACCTTGGGTCACTGAAGCTTTCTTT,CASSVTPWVTEAFF
-,-,TRBJ1-2,TRBV18,TGTGCCAGCTCACCACTCTACAGGGAAGAAGGCTACACCTTC,CASSPLYREEGYTF
TRBD1,large,TRBJ1-2,TRBV11-3,TGTGCCAGCAGCTTAGGGGAGGACAGGGACTATGGCTACACCTTC,CASSLGEDRDYGYTF
-,-,TRBJ2-7,TRBV7-6,TGTGCCAGCAGCTCAAATGTTGGGGGCAGAACCTACGAGCAGTACTTC,CASSSNVGGRTYEQYF
-,few,TRBJ2-1,TRBV11-3,TGTGCCAGCAGCTTATATGGGGGAACAAACAATGAGCAGTTCTTC,CASSLYGGTNNEQFF
-,once,TRBJ1-2,TRBV18,TGTGCCAGCTCACCAGTACCGTGGACTGGCTACACCTTC,CASSPVPWTGYTF
TRBD1,-,TRBJ2-7,TRBV11-3,TGTGCCAGCAGCTTGTGGGGACAGGTAATACACTACGAGCAGTACTTC,CASSLWGQVIHYEQYF
TRBD2,-,TRBJ2-1,TRBV25-1,TGTGCCAGCAGTGAATTGGGACTAGCGGGAGTTAAGGAGCAGTTCTTC,CASSELGLAGVKEQFF
TRBD2,-,TRBJ2-7,TRBV11-3,TGTGCCAGCAGACAAGATCCGGGACTAGCGTCGACCTCCTACGAGCAGTACTTC,CASRQDPGLASTSYEQYF
TRBD2,-,TRBJ2-3,TRBV12-5,TGTGCCAGCGGTGTGATAGCGGGTCGTAAGGATACGCAGTATTTT,CASGVIAGRKDTQYF
-,few,TRBJ1-5,TRBV19,TGTGCCAGTAGTAGCAGGGATCGGGAGGAGCTTTTTAAGCCCCAGCATTTT,CASSSRDREELFKPQHF
TRBD1,few,TRBJ1-5,TRBV28,TGTGCCAGCAGTCCACCGGACAGGTTTCAGCCCCAGCATTTT,CASSPPDRFQPQHF
TRBD1,few,TRBJ2-5,TRBV4-1,TGCGCCAGCAGCCAAGGAGGACAGGGTTTATTGGAGACCCAGTACTTC,CASSQGGQGLLETQYF
-,large,TRBJ2-3,TRBV9,TGTGCCAGCAGCGTAAATGCCCCCACAGATACGCAGTATTTT,CASSVNAPTDTQYF
-,-,TRBJ1-1,TRBV18,TGTGCCAGCTCGATGGATCTGAACACTGAAGCTTTCTTT,CASSMDLNTEAFF